This is a list of T cell receptor beta chains from one sample in a study of blood T cell repertoires in COVID-19. TCRdb's copy holds only in-frame clones and misses some; the assay was immunoSEQ multiplex PCR. Among 160,000 or so clones listed, about 80% were seen once. Sequences were obtained from peripheral blood. The source is a human donor in a cohort sampled during active COVID-19. Both conserved end residues are part of each CDR3. The D gene is left open where the match is weak. Rows may omit the clone size; those that give it use once, few, many or a size class.

d_call	v_call	clone_size	j_call	cdr3_aa	cdr3_nt
TRBD1	TRBV6-5	NA	TRBJ1-1	CASRGTGGNTEAFF	TGTGCCAGCAGGGGGACAGGGGGGAACACTGAAGCTTTCTTT
TRBD1	TRBV11-2	once	TRBJ2-4	CASSLGGQGENIQYF	TGTGCCAGCAGCTTAGGGGGACAGGGGGAGAACATTCAGTACTTC
NA	TRBV24-1	NA	TRBJ1-5	CATSPNTRDNQPQHF	TGTGCCACCAGTCCGAACACCAGGGATAATCAGCCCCAGCATTTT
NA	TRBV4-1	NA	TRBJ2-7	CASSQGLVRAHEQYF	TGCGCCAGCAGCCAAGGTCTAGTCAGGGCCCACGAGCAGTACTTC
NA	TRBV5-1	NA	TRBJ2-2	CASSLGTRDTGELFF	TGCGCCAGCAGCTTGGGTACTAGGGACACCGGGGAGCTGTTTTTT
TRBD1	TRBV18	NA	TRBJ1-2	CASSQTDRGGYGYTF	TGTGCCAGCTCACAGACGGACAGGGGCGGCTATGGCTACACCTTC
NA	TRBV28	once	TRBJ1-2	CASTLVGGYGYTF	TGTGCCAGCACCTTGGTAGGGGGCTATGGCTACACCTTC
TRBD1	TRBV5-4	many	TRBJ1-3	CASSLDPGGSGNTIYF	TGTGCCAGCAGCTTGGACCCAGGGGGCTCTGGAAACACCATATATTTT
TRBD1	TRBV5-6	NA	TRBJ1-2	CASSLEDREWNGYTF	TGTGCCAGCAGCTTGGAGGACAGGGAGTGGAATGGCTACACCTTC
NA	TRBV12-3/TRBV12-4	few	TRBJ1-2	CASSPARLYGYTF	TGTGCCAGCAGTCCCGCCCGACTCTATGGCTACACCTTC
NA	TRBV24-1	few	TRBJ2-5	CATSDPLQETQYF	TGTGCCACCAGTGATCCACTCCAAGAGACCCAGTACTTC
NA	TRBV5-4	NA	TRBJ1-4	CASSFSSLNEKLFF	TGTGCCAGCAGCTTTAGCAGTCTCAATGAAAAACTGTTTTTT
TRBD2	TRBV6-6	NA	TRBJ2-3	CASRREGGTDTQYF	TGTGCCAGCAGAAGGGAGGGAGGGACAGATACGCAGTATTTT
TRBD1	TRBV11-2	NA	TRBJ2-7	CASSKQGVDEQYF	TGTGCCAGCAGCAAACAGGGGGTGGATGAGCAGTACTTC
NA	TRBV19	NA	TRBJ1-5	CASTPQQGNQPQHF	TGTGCCAGTACCCCCCAGCAGGGCAATCAGCCCCAGCATTTT
NA	TRBV5-1	NA	TRBJ2-2	CASSLGTRGTGELFF	TGCGCCAGCAGCTTGGGAACTAGAGGAACCGGGGAGCTGTTTTTT